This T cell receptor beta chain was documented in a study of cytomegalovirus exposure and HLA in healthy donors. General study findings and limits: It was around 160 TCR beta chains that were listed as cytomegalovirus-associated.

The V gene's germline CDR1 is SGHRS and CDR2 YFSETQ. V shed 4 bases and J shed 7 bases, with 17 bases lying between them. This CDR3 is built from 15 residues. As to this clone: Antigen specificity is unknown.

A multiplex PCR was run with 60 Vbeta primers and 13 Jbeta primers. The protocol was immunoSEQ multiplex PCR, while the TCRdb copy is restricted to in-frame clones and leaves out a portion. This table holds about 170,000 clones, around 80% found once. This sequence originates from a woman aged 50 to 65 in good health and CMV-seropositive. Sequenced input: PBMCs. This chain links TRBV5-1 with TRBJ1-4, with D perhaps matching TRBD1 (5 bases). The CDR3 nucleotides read TGCGCCAGCAGCGACACCTCGGGGGAGGGTGAAAAACTGTTTTTT. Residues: CASSDTSGEGEKLFF.